One and the same sample provided the 7 T cell receptor beta chains below, sequenced in a study of beta chain features in type 1 diabetes. Expressed TCRB transcripts were sequenced because the isolated RNA had all been reverse transcribed beforehand. Only in-frame clones appear in the TCRdb table, and some are missing; sequencing was by immunoSEQ multiplex PCR. The table includes about 900,000 clones, about a sixth detected once. The sample taken for sequencing was naive CD4+ T cells from blood. The receptors originated from a woman aged 18-35 years in good health.

This clone was seen a handful of times. This chain joins TRBV29-1 and TRBJ1-2, with 8 bases identical to TRBD1. This CDR3 spans 13 amino acids. Germline V CDR1 and CDR2: SQVTM, ANQGSEA. V lost 6 bases and J lost 8; bases outside the gene matches: 11. The CDR3 coding sequence is TGCAGCGTCCTAAAAGACAGGGGTAGCGGCTACACCTTC. Translated: CSVLKDRGSGYTF.

V usage is TRBV7-9 and J usage is TRBJ2-3; D might be TRBD1 (5 bases). Germline V gene data show CDR1 as SEHNR and CDR2 as FQNEAQ (reference sequence). The CDR3 consists of 15 residues. The ends were cut back, 3 bases at V and 0 bases at J, with 10 bases in the middle. The CDR3 sequence: CASSLVAGSTDTQYF. In DNA form, the CDR3 reads TGTGCCAGCAGCTTGGTAGCAGGGAGCACAGATACGCAGTATTTT. The full variable domain, rest sourced from reference TRBV7-9 and TRBJ2-3, is DTGVSQNPRHKITKRGQNVTFRCDPISEHNRLYWYRQTLGQGPEFLTYFQNEAQLEKSRLLSDRFSAERPKGSFSTLEIQRTEQGDSAMYLCASSLVAGSTDTQYFGPGTRLTVL.

This rearrangement joins TRBV7-3 to TRBJ2-1; 8 nucleotides line up with TRBD2. This CDR3 has 14 amino acids. CDR1 and CDR2 from the germline V gene are SGHTA and FQGTGA. The junction had 6 bases not matched to a gene; V was cut back by 5 bases and J by 6 bases. The CDR3, as DNA: TGTGCCAGCAGCCTAGCGGGCCGCCGCAATGAGCAGTTCTTC. Its translation: CASSLAGRRNEQFF.

This clone was seen only a few times. The genes are TRBV2 and TRBJ1-2, with 8 nucleotides matching TRBD1. The junction had 2 bases not matched to a gene; V was cut back by 6 bases and J by 2 bases. This CDR3 has 13 amino acids. Germline values: CDR1 SNHLY, CDR2 FYNNEI. The CDR3 coding sequence is TGTGCCAGCAGAACAGGGGGGAACTATGGCTACACCTTC. It specifies CASRTGGNYGYTF.

This clone was detected a few times. The chain uses TRBV14 and TRBJ2-7; 8 nucleotides align to TRBD1. The CDR3 is 16 residues long. Trimming removed 4 bases from V and 4 bases from J; junction bases left unmatched: 12. Germline CDR1 SGHDN, CDR2 FVKESK. The chain's CDR3 is CASSPEDRVWSYEQYF. The DNA for the CDR3 is TGTGCCAGCAGCCCTGAGGACAGGGTCTGGAGTTACGAGCAGTACTTC. Full variable domain (missing parts from reference TRBV14 and TRBJ2-7): EAGVTQFPSHSVIEKGQTVTLRCDPISGHDNLYWYRRVMGKEIKFLLHFVKESKQDESGMPNNRFLAERTGGTYSTLKVQPAELEDSGVYFCASSPEDRVWSYEQYFGPGTRLTVT.

Only a few counts were recorded for this clone. V usage is TRBV14 and J usage is TRBJ2-1; TRBD2 agrees at 11 bases. The germline CDR1 and CDR2 sequences are SGHDN and FVKESK. Trimming cost V 2 bases and J 4 bases; bases outside gene matches: 7. This CDR3 is built from 17 residues. The CDR3: CASSQRSLAGAYNEQFF. Written as DNA, the CDR3 is TGTGCCAGCAGCCAAAGATCACTAGCGGGGGCGTACAATGAGCAGTTCTTC.

The chain has TRBV10-3 and TRBJ1-5; D may be TRBD1 (6 bases). Germline V gene data show CDR1 as ENHRY and CDR2 as SYGVKD. With 6 bases removed from V and 2 bases from J, the gap between germline ends came to 8 bases. The CDR3 loop spans 13 amino acids. As DNA, the CDR3 is TGTGCCATCAGCTCAGGGGGCAATCAGCCCCAGCATTTT. Its translation: CAISSGGNQPQHF.